The clone carrying this T cell receptor beta chain has a count of ten or more. Its antigen is still unknown. This sample was taken from a study of T cells after yellow fever vaccination. The CDR3 has 15 residues. Germline CDR1 and CDR2: MNHEY and SVGAGI. V was shortened by 0 bases and J by 4 bases, with 12 bases between the two germline ends. Broader study findings: Repertoires obtained by FACS sorting could include abundant clonotypes that entered as contaminants from the bulk population.

TCR cDNA, made by 5'RACE template switching, carried an added universal primer site and UMIs. TCRdb used MiXCR to reprocess the 5' RACE reads, holding one entry per CDR3 protein. The table includes more than 90,000 distinct CDR3 sequences, 6.5% to 9% detected once. This sequence was found in a young man who received the YFV17D yellow fever vaccine. The sequencing here drew on CD4+ T cells sorted from PBMCs, taken roughly 46 days after the first yellow fever vaccination. The chain combines TRBV6-5 with TRBJ2-5; perhaps TRBD1 as D (6 bases). The CDR3 region has the DNA TGTGCCAGCAGTTACTCGCTGGGGGCCGGAGAGACCCAGTACTTC. It specifies CASSYSLGAGETQYF.